The 26 T cell receptor beta chains given below trace back to one sample, sequenced in a study of radiotherapy plus CTLA-4 blockade in lung cancer. Some clones are missing from TCRdb's copy, which holds only in-frame ones; the method was immunoSEQ multiplex PCR. The sample records tens of thousands of clones, 80% to 90% being singletons. This sample comprised peripheral blood, obtained from a patient treated with radiotherapy plus ipilimumab. The receptors were sampled from a human donor with non-small cell lung cancer whose response to radiotherapy plus ipilimumab could not be evaluated.

J is TRBJ2-7 and V is TRBV28; 7 bases agree with TRBD2. Germline assignment: CDR1 MDHEN and CDR2 SYDVKM. The CDR3 has 14 amino acids. The V segment lost 5 bases and the J segment 4 bases; nucleotides outside the gene matches: 8. The CDR3 protein is CASSSQRDFYEQYF. The DNA for the CDR3 is TGTGCCAGCAGTAGCCAGCGGGACTTTTACGAGCAGTACTTC.

J is TRBJ1-1 and V is TRBV2, with a possible D match to TRBD1 (5 bases). The CDR3 loop spans 14 amino acids. V was cut by 4 bases and J by 4 bases, with 13 bases left in between. Germline V gene lookup returns CDR1 SNHLY and CDR2 FYNNEI. For the CDR3, the DNA is TGTGCCAGCAGTGGTTTAGGGGTTGCCACTGAAGCTTTCTTT. Encoded protein: CASSGLGVATEAFF.

This chain connects TRBV9 to TRBJ2-2, with 11 positions matching TRBD1. This CDR3 comprises 17 residues. Germline trimming cut 2 bases from V and 5 bases from J; bases unmatched to any gene: 8. Germline CDR1 reads SGDLS; CDR2 reads YYNGEE. CDR3 residues: CASSVSGTGGRTGELFF. As DNA, the CDR3 is TGTGCCAGCAGCGTGTCCGGGACAGGGGGAAGGACCGGGGAGCTGTTTTTT.

This clone has a single count. The V gene is TRBV7-9, the J gene TRBJ1-6; a weak D match, TRBD1 (5 bases). Germline CDR1 reads SEHNR; CDR2 reads FQNEAQ (reference sequence). Trimming shortened V by 5 bases and J by 4 bases, and 9 bases separated the two germline ends. The CDR3 has 14 residues. Here the CDR3 DNA reads TGTGCCAGCAGCCACGGACAATATAATTCACCCCTCCACTTT. The encoded protein is CASSHGQYNSPLHF. The variable domain in full, with the rest retrieved from reference TRBV7-9 and TRBJ1-6, is DTGVSQNPRHKITKRGQNVTFRCDPISEHNRLYWYRQTLGQGPEFLTYFQNEAQLEKSRLLSDRFSAERPKGSFSTLEIQRTEQGDSAMYLCASSHGQYNSPLHFGNGTRLTVT.

The rearrangement links TRBV18 to TRBJ1-3; tentative D call: TRBD1 (6 bases). Trimming left V 2 bases short and J 0 bases short, with 11 bases between. Germline V gene sequence: CDR1 KGHSH, CDR2 LQKENI. This CDR3 spans 16 amino acids. The DNA for the CDR3 is TGTGCCAGCTCACCAGGAACAGGGATCTCTGGAAACACCATATATTTT. It translates to CASSPGTGISGNTIYF. The entire variable domain, with the rest obtained from reference TRBV18 and TRBJ1-3, is as follows: NAGVMQNPRHLVRRRGQEARLRCSPMKGHSHVYWYRQLPEEGLKFMVYLQKENIIDESGMPKERFSAEFPKEGPSILRIQQVVRGDSAAYFCASSPGTGISGNTIYFGEGSWLTVV.

CDR3 DNA: TGCACCAGCAGCCAAGAATCTAAGGGGGTTAAAGGAAACACCATATATTTT. Translating gives CTSSQESKGVKGNTIYF. The rearrangement uses TRBV1 and TRBJ1-3; the table's D gene call, TRBD1, was not cross checked with the DNA. TRBV1 is designated a pseudogene. The CDR3 contains 17 residues.

The V gene is TRBV5-1, the J gene TRBJ2-1, with 10 positions matching TRBD2. This CDR3 region has 19 residues. V lost 0 bases and J lost 0; bases outside the gene matches: 9. Germline V lookup: CDR1 SGHRS, CDR2 YFSETQ. CDR3 residues: CASSLVVAGGPASYNEQFF. The CDR3 coding sequence is TGCGCCAGCAGCTTGGTCGTAGCGGGGGGCCCTGCCTCCTACAATGAGCAGTTCTTC.

The rearrangement joins TRBV11-3 to TRBJ2-1; D may be TRBD2 (6 bases). Per the germline V gene, CDR1 is SGHNT and CDR2 is YENEEA. The CDR3 loop spans 14 amino acids. V was cut by 5 bases and J by 0 bases, with 8 bases left in between. The CDR3 spells CASSRESSYNEQFF. Here the CDR3 DNA reads TGTGCCAGCAGCCGGGAGAGCTCCTACAATGAGCAGTTCTTC.

The genes are TRBV7-8 and TRBJ1-2; maybe TRBD1 (6 bases). With 4 bases removed from V and 7 bases from J, the gap between germline ends came to 16 bases. CDR1 is SGHVS, CDR2 FQNEAQ, per germline. This CDR3 has 14 amino acids. CDR3 residues: CASSSGQLTVGYTF. CDR3 DNA sequence: TGTGCCAGCAGCTCTGGACAGTTAACGGTTGGCTACACCTTC.

V and J are TRBV7-9 and TRBJ1-3, with D perhaps matching TRBD1 (6 bases). Germline CDR1 SEHNR, CDR2 FQNEAQ (reference sequence). This CDR3 region has 14 residues. V was trimmed by 8 bases and J by 4 bases, leaving 15 bases between them. Here the CDR3 DNA reads TGTGCCAGCGGGGGCGGGCATTCGGGAAACACCATATATTTT. Protein: CASGGGHSGNTIYF.

The chain employs TRBV28 and TRBJ2-7, with a weak D call TRBD2 (5 bases). The V and J ends lost 6 bases and 7 bases respectively, with 19 bases between them. The CDR3 is 14 residues long. Germline CDR1 is MDHEN and CDR2 is SYDVKM. CDR3 sequence: CASSSPPRPGEQYF. The CDR3 bases are TGTGCCAGCAGCTCCCCCCCACGACCGGGGGAGCAGTACTTC.

The gene calls are TRBV5-5 and TRBJ2-1, with D perhaps matching TRBD1 (7 bases). The CDR3 extends over 14 amino acids. V was trimmed by 4 bases and J by 7 bases, leaving 15 bases between them. Germline CDR1 and CDR2: SGHKS and YYEKEE (reference sequence). The CDR3 sequence is CASSRGQSGNEQFF. The CDR3 DNA reads TGTGCCAGCAGCAGGGGACAGAGCGGGAATGAGCAGTTCTTC.

The chain recombines TRBV5-6 with TRBJ2-2; tentatively, D is TRBD1 (5 bases). Trimming removed 2 bases from V and 8 bases from J, with 7 bases in between. This CDR3 is built from 12 residues. Germline V gene lookup returns CDR1 SGHDT and CDR2 YYEEEE. This chain's CDR3 is CASSLGVGELFF. CDR3 coding DNA: TGTGCCAGCAGCTTAGGGGTGGGGGAGCTGTTTTTT. Filled out from reference TRBV5-6 and TRBJ2-2, the complete variable domain reads DAGVTQSPTHLIKTRGQQVTLRCSPKSGHDTVSWYQQALGQGPQFIFQYYEEEERQRGNFPDRFSGHQFPNYSSELNVNALLLGDSALYLCASSLGVGELFFGEGSRLTVL.

The V call is TRBV29-1, the J call TRBJ2-4; D is unresolved. The germline CDR1 and CDR2 sequences are SQVTM and ANQGSEA. CDR3 length: 12 residues. Trimming removed 8 bases from V and 7 bases from J, with 15 bases in between. CDR3 coding DNA: TGCAGCACCCGGTCTAGGCGGAACATTCAGTACTTC. Translation gives CSTRSRRNIQYF.

This clone has only one observation. V and J are TRBV28 and TRBJ2-3, with 8 positions matching TRBD2. The germline V gene encodes CDR1 MDHEN and CDR2 SYDVKM. After removal of 5 bases from V and 6 bases from J, the junction contained 7 bases not matched to a gene. This CDR3 has 14 amino acids. CDR3 sequence reads: CASSLPGGLDTQYF. The CDR3 bases are TGTGCCAGCAGTCTCCCGGGAGGGCTTGATACGCAGTATTTT.

The genes are TRBV4-2 and TRBJ2-5; weak D call: TRBD2 (6 bases). The CDR3 consists of 14 residues. Deletions cut 1 base from V and 1 base from J, with 7 bases between. Germline CDR1 and CDR2: LGHNA and YNFKEQ. Here the CDR3 reads CASSQGGAQETQYF. The CDR3 DNA reads TGTGCCAGCAGCCAAGGCGGGGCCCAAGAGACCCAGTACTTC.

This sequence joins TRBV28 and TRBJ1-5, with 8 bases matching TRBD1. CDR3 length equals 13 residues. The junction had 8 bases not matched to a gene; V was cut back by 5 bases and J by 11 bases. Per the germline V gene, CDR1 is MDHEN and CDR2 is SYDVKM. The CDR3 DNA reads TGTGCCAGCAGTGGGGACAGGCGTTGGTCCCAGCATTTT. It encodes CASSGDRRWSQHF.

This chain connects TRBV5-1 to TRBJ2-2; no firm D call. Trimming removed 0 bases at V and 6 bases at J, with 6 bases between. CDR3 length: 13 amino acids. Germline V lookup: CDR1 SGHRS, CDR2 YFSETQ. This CDR3 is CASSLGSAGELFF. In DNA form, the CDR3 reads TGCGCCAGCAGCTTGGGGAGTGCCGGGGAGCTGTTTTTT.

The chain employs TRBV6-1 and TRBJ2-3; D is perhaps TRBD2 (6 bases). Trimming shortened V by 4 bases and J by 3 bases, and 20 bases separated the two germline ends. The germline CDR1 and CDR2 sequences are MNHNS and SASEGT. This CDR3 is 17 amino acids long. The DNA of the CDR3 is TGTGCCAGCAGTGGGAAGATGGCGGGGTTGTTGACAGATACGCAGTATTTT. Encoded protein: CASSGKMAGLLTDTQYF.

The chain carries TRBV27 and TRBJ2-5; D is perhaps TRBD1 (5 bases). The CDR3 runs to 19 residues. The germline gives CDR1 MNHEY, CDR2 SMNVEV (reference sequence). V was pared by 3 bases and J by 1 base, with 24 bases between. The CDR3 DNA follows: TGTGCCAGCAGTTTTACTCCCCCAGTAGGGGCAGAGGCCCAAGAGACCCAGTACTTC. Protein sequence: CASSFTPPVGAEAQETQYF.

The rearrangement uses TRBV4-2 and TRBJ2-3; 8 nucleotides agree with TRBD2. The J segment lost 5 bases and the V segment lost 2 bases, leaving 9 bases of the junction unmatched. Germline V gene lookup returns CDR1 LGHNA and CDR2 YNFKEQ. This CDR3 contains 16 residues. The CDR3 region is CASSQTLGLAGDTQYF. CDR3 DNA sequence: TGTGCCAGCAGCCAAACCTTGGGTCTAGCGGGAGATACGCAGTATTTT.

The chain recombines TRBV21-1 with TRBJ2-5; TRBD2, the D gene given by the table, was not confirmed from the DNA. The J call could be wrong; TRBJ2-7 is a better fit for the DNA end. TRBV21-1 is a documented pseudogene. CDR3 length equals 14 residues. CDR3 sequence (DNA): TGTGCCAGCGCCCGGACGAAGGAGCGGTACGAGCAGTACTTC. Translation: CASARTKERYEQYF.

This chain joins TRBV2 and TRBJ2-1, with TRBD2 identical over 10 bases. J gave up 6 bases and V 6 bases, and 11 bases lay outside the gene matches. This CDR3 spans 16 amino acids. From germline, CDR1 is SNHLY and CDR2 FYNNEI. The CDR3 spells CASRPRASGRANEQFF. The CDR3 bases are TGTGCCAGCAGACCTCGGGCTAGCGGGAGAGCCAATGAGCAGTTCTTC.

V is TRBV28 and J is TRBJ2-2, with D unresolved. V lost 3 bases to trimming and J lost 2 bases, with 4 bases between them. This CDR3 comprises 13 residues. The germline gives CDR1 MDHEN, CDR2 SYDVKM. The DNA of the CDR3 is TGTGCCAGCAGTTTCACTAACACCGGGGAGCTGTTTTTT. This gives the protein CASSFTNTGELFF.

This rearrangement joins TRBV6-8 to TRBJ2-7; TRBD2 matches at 9 bases. V was clipped by 6 bases and J by 3 bases; unmatched bases: 12. Germline CDR1 MNHGY, CDR2 SAAAGT. CDR3 length: 16 residues. Here the CDR3 DNA reads TGTGCCAGCAGGCCCTGGGGGCTAGCGGGACACTACGAGCAGTACTTC. This translates into CASRPWGLAGHYEQYF.

CDR3 bases: TGCAGTGCGAGGGGGCAGTCCGAGCAGTACTTC. Amino acids: CSARGQSEQYF. The chain has TRBV20-1 and TRBJ2-7; 7 bases fit TRBD1. Germline V gene data show CDR1 as DFQATT and CDR2 as SNEGSKA (reference sequence). The CDR3 sequence is 11 residues long. Losses at the gene ends were 6 bases for V and 6 bases for J; bases not matched to a gene: 5.